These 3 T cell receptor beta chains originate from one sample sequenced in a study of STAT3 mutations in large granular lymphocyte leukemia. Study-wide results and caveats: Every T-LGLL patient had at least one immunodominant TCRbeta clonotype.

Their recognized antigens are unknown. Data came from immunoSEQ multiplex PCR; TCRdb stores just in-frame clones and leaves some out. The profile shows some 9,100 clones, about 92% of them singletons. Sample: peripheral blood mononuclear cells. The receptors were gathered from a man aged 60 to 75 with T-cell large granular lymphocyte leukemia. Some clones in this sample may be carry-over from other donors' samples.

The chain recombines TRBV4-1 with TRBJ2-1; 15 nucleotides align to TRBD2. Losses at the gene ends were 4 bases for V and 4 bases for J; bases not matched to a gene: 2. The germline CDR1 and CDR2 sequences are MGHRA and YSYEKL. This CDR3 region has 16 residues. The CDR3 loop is CASSPGTSGRYNEQFF. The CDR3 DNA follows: TGCGCCAGCAGCCCCGGGACTAGCGGGAGGTACAATGAGCAGTTCTTC.

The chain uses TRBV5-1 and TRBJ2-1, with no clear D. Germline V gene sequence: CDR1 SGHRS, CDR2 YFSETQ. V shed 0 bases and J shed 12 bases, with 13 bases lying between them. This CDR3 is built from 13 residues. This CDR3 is CASSLVSDDMQFF. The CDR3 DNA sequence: TGCGCCAGCAGCTTGGTATCGGACGACATGCAGTTCTTC.

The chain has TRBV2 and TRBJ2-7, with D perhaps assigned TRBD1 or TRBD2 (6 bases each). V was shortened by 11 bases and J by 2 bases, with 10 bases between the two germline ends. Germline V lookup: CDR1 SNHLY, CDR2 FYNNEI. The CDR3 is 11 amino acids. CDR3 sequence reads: CASEGAYEQYF. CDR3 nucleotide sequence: TGTGCCTCGGAGGGGGCCTACGAGCAGTACTTC.